One sample yielded the 30 T cell receptor beta chains listed below, sequenced in a study of blood T cell repertoires in COVID-19. Measured with immunoSEQ multiplex PCR; TCRdb has only the in-frame clones, and not every one. The sample carries under 200,000 clones, approximately 87% recorded once. Input material: peripheral blood. The receptors shown here come from a man aged 18 to 29 with active or convalescent COVID-19.

This clone was found once. The chain is built from TRBV29-1 and TRBJ2-6, with a possible D match to TRBD1 (6 bases). Trimming took off 7 bases at V and 4 bases at J, with 11 bases between the two ends. Germline V gene sequence: CDR1 SQVTM, CDR2 ANQGSEA. The CDR3 runs to 13 residues. CDR3 loop: CSAQGTGANVLTF. As DNA, the CDR3 is TGCAGCGCTCAGGGGACCGGGGCCAACGTCCTGACTTTC.

The rearrangement uses TRBV2 and TRBJ2-7; a weak D match, TRBD1 (5 bases). Trimming stripped 7 bases from V and 2 bases from J, with 18 bases between. The CDR3 runs to 15 residues. CDR1 is SNHLY, CDR2 FYNNEI, per germline. In DNA, the CDR3 is TGTGCCAGCAATAGACAGCCATCCTCGGCCTACGAGCAGTACTTC. Translating gives CASNRQPSSAYEQYF.

The J gene is TRBJ2-2, the V gene TRBV5-1; D may be TRBD1 (6 bases). CDR1 and CDR2 from the germline V gene are SGHRS and YFSETQ. V lost 1 base to trimming and J lost 5 bases, with 15 bases between them. The CDR3 is 16 amino acids. CDR3 amino acids: CASSLNLVRGTGELFF. The CDR3 bases are TGCGCCAGCAGCTTGAATCTCGTCAGGGGAACCGGGGAGCTGTTTTTT.

The chain combines TRBV7-9 with TRBJ2-2; D might be TRBD2 (6 bases). Germline V gene lookup returns CDR1 SEHNR and CDR2 FQNEAQ (reference sequence). This CDR3 has 15 residues. V was pared by 4 bases and J by 6 bases, with 15 bases between. For the CDR3, the DNA is TGTGCCAGCAGCTCGACTAACAGGAGGGCCGGGGAGCTGTTTTTT. Translated, it gives CASSSTNRRAGELFF.

The CDR3 spells CASSLAGGGWYEQYF. CDR3 in DNA: TGTGCCAGCAGCCTCGCGGGCGGGGGCTGGTACGAGCAGTACTTC. The J gene is TRBJ2-7, the V gene TRBV7-9, with a possible D match to TRBD2 (7 bases). Looked up from germline, CDR1 is SEHNR and CDR2 is FQNEAQ (reference sequence). The CDR3 consists of 15 residues. Trimming cost V 5 bases and J 4 bases, with 18 bases left between them. The variable domain in full, completed from reference TRBV7-9 and TRBJ2-7, reads DTGVSQNPRHKITKRGQNVTFRCDPISEHNRLYWYRQTLGQGPEFLTYFQNEAQLEKSRLLSDRFSAERPKGSFSTLEIQRTEQGDSAMYLCASSLAGGGWYEQYFGPGTRLTVT.

This clone was seen only a few times. The chain carries TRBV5-6 and TRBJ1-1, with 9 nucleotides matching TRBD1. Germline-derived CDR1 and CDR2 are SGHDT and YYEEEE. Trimming removed 4 bases from V and 4 bases from J; junction bases left unmatched: 20. The CDR3 is 19 residues long. The CDR3 nucleotides read TGTGCCAGCAGCCTATCGCCGGGACAGGGCTCTCTTAGTGGCACTGAAGCTTTCTTT. It codes for CASSLSPGQGSLSGTEAFF.

This sequence joins TRBV28 and TRBJ1-2; D is possibly TRBD1 (5 bases). Trimming took 3 bases from V and 4 from J, leaving 9 bases between them. The CDR3 spans 13 residues. Germline V lookup: CDR1 MDHEN, CDR2 SYDVKM. CDR3 DNA sequence: TGTGCCAGCAGTTTGACAGTTGGCTATGGCTACACCTTC. Translation: CASSLTVGYGYTF.

The V call is TRBV4-2, the J call TRBJ2-5, with 13 bases lining up with TRBD2. J was trimmed by 0 bases and V by 6 bases; bases with no gene match: 7. The CDR3 runs 17 residues. Germline V gene lookup returns CDR1 LGHNA and CDR2 YNFKEQ. CDR3 sequence: CASRRTSGGSYQETQYF. Written as DNA, the CDR3 is TGTGCCAGCAGAAGGACTAGCGGGGGTTCGTACCAAGAGACCCAGTACTTC.

This chain connects TRBV6-5 to TRBJ1-2; tentative D call: TRBD1 (6 bases). Germline CDR1 reads MNHEY; CDR2 reads SVGAGI. The CDR3 is made up of 11 amino acids. Deletions cut 5 bases from V and 8 bases from J, with 9 bases between. CDR3 nucleotides: TGTGCCAGCAGTAACAGGGCCGGCTACACCTTC. It translates to CASSNRAGYTF.

The J gene is TRBJ2-7, the V gene TRBV5-4, with TRBD2 matching 14 bases. This CDR3 contains 18 residues. V trimming: 0 bases; J trimming: 2 bases; junction bases outside the gene matches: 7. Germline V gives CDR1 SGHNT, CDR2 YYREEE (reference sequence). The CDR3 DNA sequence: TGTGCCAGCAGCTTGGCTGGGACTAGCGGGAGTAATCCCTACGAGCAGTACTTC. Translated, it gives CASSLAGTSGSNPYEQYF.

The chain is built from TRBV4-1 and TRBJ1-1; D is undetermined. V was pared by 0 bases and J by 0 bases, with 11 bases between. The germline V gene has CDR1 MGHRA and CDR2 YSYEKL. The CDR3 length is 16 residues. The CDR3 sequence: CASSQDYISLNTEAFF. As DNA, the CDR3 is TGCGCCAGCAGCCAAGACTATATCTCGTTGAACACTGAAGCTTTCTTT.

This sequence joins TRBV11-3 and TRBJ2-7, with TRBD2 identical over 8 bases. The length of the CDR3 is 15 residues. V was clipped by 1 base and J by 7 bases; unmatched bases: 9. Germline V gene data show CDR1 as SGHNT and CDR2 as YENEEA. The CDR3 region is CASSLVREALGEQYF. Here the CDR3 DNA reads TGTGCCAGCAGCTTAGTGCGGGAGGCCCTCGGGGAGCAGTACTTC.

V gene TRBV24-1 combines with J gene TRBJ2-1; 8 bases match TRBD1. Trimming removed 1 base from V and 1 base from J; junction bases left unmatched: 2. The CDR3 consists of 16 residues. Per germline, CDR1 KGHDR and CDR2 SFDVKD. DNA for the CDR3: TGTGCCACCAGTGATTTCGGACAGGGTTCCTACAATGAGCAGTTCTTC. It translates to CATSDFGQGSYNEQFF.

The CDR3 nucleotides read TGTGCCAGCAGCCCGACAGGGCTTCTCTATGGCTACACCTTC. It specifies CASSPTGLLYGYTF. The chain employs TRBV3-1 (or the pseudogene TRBV3-2) and TRBJ1-2, with 7 bases identical to TRBD1. The V and J ends lost 4 bases and 4 bases, in that order; junction bases with no gene match: 6. Germline CDR1 is LGHDT and CDR2 is YNNKEL (reference sequence). The CDR3 is made up of 14 amino acids.

The chain has TRBV2 and TRBJ1-1, with 7 bases identical to TRBD1. V was pared by 3 bases and J by 4 bases, with 5 bases of the junction left unmatched. The CDR3 is made up of 14 amino acids. Germline V gene lookup returns CDR1 SNHLY and CDR2 FYNNEI. DNA for the CDR3: TGTGCCAGCAGTGAGGACAGGATGGGCACTGAAGCTTTCTTT. Residues: CASSEDRMGTEAFF.

The rearrangement uses TRBV9 and TRBJ1-4; 11 bases align to TRBD1. CDR3 length equals 14 residues. With 0 bases clipped from V and 8 bases from J, the junction kept 0 bases outside the gene matches. CDR1 and CDR2 (germline): SGDLS, YYNGEE. The CDR3, as DNA: TGTGCCAGCAGCGTAGGGACAGGGGGCGAAAAACTGTTTTTT. Translating it yields CASSVGTGGEKLFF.

The CDR3 protein is CASSLSNELYGYTF. The CDR3 region has the DNA TGTGCCAGCAGTTTAAGCAACGAGCTCTATGGCTACACCTTC. V gene TRBV27 combines with J gene TRBJ1-2; no clear D. V lost 2 bases to trimming and J lost 4 bases, with 11 bases between them. CDR1 MNHEY and CDR2 SMNVEV come from the germline V gene (reference sequence). The CDR3 is 14 amino acids.

The V and J genes are TRBV4-1 and TRBJ2-5; no definite D call. Trimming removed 2 bases from V and 0 bases from J, with 10 bases in between. Germline V CDR1 and CDR2: MGHRA, YSYEKL. The CDR3 runs to 15 residues. The CDR3 bases are TGCGCCAGCAGCCAAAAGGCAGACAACCAAGAGACCCAGTACTTC. Protein: CASSQKADNQETQYF.

V gene TRBV2 combines with J gene TRBJ2-1, with D possibly being TRBD2 (6 bases). V dropped 7 bases and J dropped 3 bases, with 19 bases sitting between them. The CDR3 contains 16 residues. CDR1 is SNHLY and CDR2 is FYNNEI in the germline V gene. The CDR3 reads CASTTAPGVDYNEQFF. The CDR3 nucleotides are TGTGCCAGCACTACGGCCCCGGGGGTGGACTACAATGAGCAGTTCTTC.

The chain uses TRBV7-9 and TRBJ2-1; TRBD2 agrees at 12 bases. The germline V gene has CDR1 SEHNR and CDR2 FQNEAQ (reference sequence). CDR3 length: 17 amino acids. J gave up 7 bases and V 0 bases, and 7 bases lay outside the gene matches. CDR3 DNA: TGTGCCAGCAGCTTAGCCGGCCCCCTAGCGGGAGGGAATGAGCAGTTCTTC. Its translation is CASSLAGPLAGGNEQFF.

This chain joins TRBV11-3 and TRBJ2-3; 10 bases fit TRBD1. The CDR3 has 16 amino acids. V lost 4 bases, J lost 2 bases, and 6 bases stayed unmatched. From germline, CDR1 is SGHNT and CDR2 YENEEA. CDR3: CASSSWTGGDTDTQYF. CDR3 coding DNA: TGTGCCAGCAGCTCCTGGACAGGGGGGGACACAGATACGCAGTATTTT.

CDR3 residues: CASSTGQGGETQYF. The CDR3 DNA follows: TGTGCCAGCTCCACCGGCCAGGGGGGAGAGACCCAGTACTTC. The chain joins TRBV7-9 to TRBJ2-5, with D possibly TRBD1 on 7 matching bases. Per germline, CDR1 SEHNR and CDR2 FQNEAQ (reference sequence). Trimming cost V 8 bases and J 4 bases, with 17 bases left between them. The CDR3 covers 14 residues.

The chain is built from TRBV7-2 and TRBJ1-5; 8 nucleotides match TRBD1. The CDR3 totals 15 residues. The V and J ends lost 4 bases and 6 bases, in that order; junction bases with no gene match: 8. Germline V gene lookup returns CDR1 SGHTA and CDR2 FQGNSA. The CDR3 DNA follows: TGTGCCAGCAGCTCCCCGGGACAGGCAGTTCAGCCCCAGCATTTT. It translates to CASSSPGQAVQPQHF.

CDR3 protein: CASSILSTLSSYEQYF. In nucleotides, the CDR3 is TGTGCCAGTAGTATTCTTTCAACCCTGAGCTCCTACGAGCAGTACTTC. This rearrangement joins TRBV19 to TRBJ2-7; D ambiguous. Trimming removed 3 bases at V and 0 bases at J, with 15 bases between. The CDR3 runs 16 residues. Germline loops: CDR1 LNHDA, CDR2 SQIVND (reference sequence).

CDR3 loop: CASSLAPDNEQFF. CDR3 nucleotides: TGCGCCAGCAGCTTGGCCCCAGACAATGAGCAGTTCTTC. The chain is built from TRBV5-1 and TRBJ2-1; D ambiguous. The germline CDR1 and CDR2 sequences are SGHRS and YFSETQ. Trimming shortened V by 0 bases and J by 5 bases, and 6 bases separated the two germline ends. This CDR3 is built from 13 residues.

The gene calls are TRBV11-1 and TRBJ1-1, with TRBD1 as a possible D gene (6 bases). V lost 0 bases to trimming and J lost 1 base, with 9 bases between them. Germline V CDR1 and CDR2: SGHAT, FQDESV (reference sequence). The CDR3 loop spans 15 amino acids. CDR3 in amino acids: CASSLARTENTEAFF. The CDR3 DNA is TGTGCCAGCAGCTTAGCCCGGACAGAGAACACTGAAGCTTTCTTT.

This chain uses TRBV6-5 with TRBJ1-4; D gene ambiguous. Germline V gene lookup returns CDR1 MNHEY and CDR2 SVGAGI. The CDR3 covers 12 residues. The ends were cut back, 9 bases at V and 7 bases at J, with 12 bases in the middle. CDR3 bases: TGTGCCAGTCGGGGTTCGGGTGAAAAACTGTTTTTT. Protein product: CASRGSGEKLFF.

This chain links TRBV7-9 with TRBJ2-7; possibly TRBD1 for D (5 bases). CDR3 length: 13 amino acids. V was pared by 5 bases and J by 5 bases, with 13 bases between. Germline CDR1 SEHNR, CDR2 FQNEAQ (reference sequence). The CDR3 nucleotides read TGTGCCAGCAGCCTGACAGACCGGGACGAGCAGTACGTC. It encodes CASSLTDRDEQYV.

The chain combines TRBV3-1 (or the pseudogene TRBV3-2) with TRBJ1-5, with TRBD1 identical over 11 bases. Germline V lookup: CDR1 LGHDT, CDR2 YNNKEL (reference sequence). The CDR3 runs to 15 residues. J gave up 6 bases and V 4 bases, and 5 bases lay outside the gene matches. In DNA form, the CDR3 reads TGTGCCAGCAGCCGTACCGGGACAGGGGGTCAGCCCCAGCATTTT. Its translation is CASSRTGTGGQPQHF.

J is TRBJ1-5 and V is TRBV11-3; no firm D call. The CDR3 totals 17 residues. V was pared by 4 bases and J by 4 bases, with 20 bases between. CDR1 is SGHNT, CDR2 YENEEA, per germline. DNA of the CDR3: TGTGCCAGCAGCTCGAGGCGCCCAGATGAGTCAAATCAGCCCCAGCATTTT. Amino acids: CASSSRRPDESNQPQHF.